These 17 T cell receptor beta chains share one sample of origin, sequenced in a study of blood T cell repertoires in COVID-19. Repertoires were generated with immunoSEQ multiplex PCR, while TCRdb's copy carries only in-frame clones and drops some. The table lists approximately 250,000 clones, 85% of them singletons, with 9.1% in the top ten. The source material was PBMCs or T cells enriched from blood (not recorded which). The receptors come from a woman between 45 and 60 years old with acute COVID-19.

J is TRBJ1-2 and V is TRBV6-5; TRBD1 aligns across 12 bases. Per germline, CDR1 MNHEY and CDR2 SVGAGI. Trimming removed 6 bases from V and 7 bases from J; junction bases left unmatched: 6. This CDR3 contains 14 residues. CDR3 sequence reads: CASRGQGARGGYTF. In DNA, the CDR3 is TGTGCCAGCAGGGGACAGGGGGCTCGGGGTGGCTACACCTTC.

This clone was counted once. The chain employs TRBV9 and TRBJ2-1; D unresolved. Germline V CDR1 and CDR2: SGDLS, YYNGEE. CDR3 length equals 13 residues. V lost 3 bases and J 9 bases, leaving 13 bases between the germline ends. The DNA for the CDR3 is TGTGCCAGCAGCGCCAGACCGGGTTCTGAGCAGTTCTTC. As protein: CASSARPGSEQFF.

DNA of the CDR3: TGTGCCAGCACGCAGGGGACCTATCAGCCCCAGCATTTT. It specifies CASTQGTYQPQHF. The chain links TRBV28 to TRBJ1-5, with D possibly matching TRBD1 (6 bases). CDR3 length equals 13 residues. From germline, CDR1 is MDHEN and CDR2 SYDVKM. V gave up 7 bases and J gave up 5 bases, with 12 bases separating them.

This chain connects TRBV5-6 to TRBJ1-2, with 9 bases identical to TRBD1. This CDR3 region has 14 residues. CDR1 is SGHDT and CDR2 is YYEEEE in the germline V gene. Germline trimming cut 4 bases from V and 8 bases from J; bases unmatched to any gene: 9. CDR3 nucleotides: TGTGCCAGCAGCCTAATACAGGGGGCTGGGGGCTACACCTTC. Protein: CASSLIQGAGGYTF.

V and J are TRBV3-1 (or the pseudogene TRBV3-2) and TRBJ2-7; 10 positions match TRBD2. The CDR3 totals 17 residues. J lost 4 bases, V lost 3 bases, and 12 bases had no gene match. From germline, CDR1 is LGHDT and CDR2 YNNKEL (reference sequence). The CDR3, as DNA: TGTGCCAGCAGCCACTACAGTACTAGCGGGGTGGAGTACGAGCAGTACTTC. Protein sequence: CASSHYSTSGVEYEQYF.

CDR3 sequence reads: CASSRHTTGSYGYTF. For the CDR3, the DNA is TGTGCCAGCAGCCGCCACACGACAGGGAGTTATGGCTACACCTTC. V and J are TRBV3-1 (or the pseudogene TRBV3-2) and TRBJ1-2; 7 bases align to TRBD1. The germline V gene encodes CDR1 LGHDT and CDR2 YNNKEL (reference sequence). The CDR3 extends over 15 amino acids. Trimming removed 4 bases from V and 5 bases from J; junction bases left unmatched: 10.

This chain uses TRBV7-9 with TRBJ1-6, with 7 bases that match TRBD1. The CDR3 has 14 amino acids. Trimming at V came to 3 bases and at J to 7 bases, leaving 3 bases not matched to a gene. CDR1 is SEHNR, CDR2 FQNEAQ, per germline (reference sequence). CDR3 bases: TGTGCCAGCAGCTTCGGGACAGCAAATTCACCCCTCCACTTT. Translating gives CASSFGTANSPLHF.

The J gene is TRBJ2-3, the V gene TRBV7-6; D not certain. The V and J ends lost 3 bases and 8 bases respectively, with 21 bases between them. Germline V gives CDR1 SGHVS, CDR2 FNYEAQ. The CDR3 has 16 amino acids. The CDR3 region is CASSFMGRRAPRTQYF. In DNA form, the CDR3 reads TGTGCCAGCAGCTTTATGGGCCGACGAGCCCCCCGTACGCAGTATTTT.

The V gene is TRBV11-3, the J gene TRBJ2-1, with D maybe TRBD1 (6 bases). Per germline, CDR1 SGHNT and CDR2 YENEEA. The CDR3 is made up of 16 amino acids. With 0 bases removed from V and 4 bases from J, the gap between germline ends came to 13 bases. The CDR3 DNA reads TGTGCCAGCAGCTTAGAAAGGGGGTCCCGTTACAATGAGCAGTTCTTC. Residues: CASSLERGSRYNEQFF. The full variable domain, its missing parts supplied by reference TRBV11-3 and TRBJ2-1, is EAGVVQSPRYKIIEKKQPVAFWCNPISGHNTLYWYLQNLGQGPELLIRYENEEAVDDSQLPKDRFSAERLKGVDSTLKIQPAELGDSAVYLCASSLERGSRYNEQFFGPGTRLTVL.

This chain links TRBV3-1 (or the pseudogene TRBV3-2) with TRBJ1-2; D is uncertain. With 0 bases removed from V and 4 bases from J, the gap between germline ends came to 9 bases. Germline V gene lookup returns CDR1 LGHDT and CDR2 YNNKEL (reference sequence). The CDR3 has 14 amino acids. The CDR3 DNA follows: TGTGCCAGCAGCCAAGATCTTAGGAGCTATGGCTACACCTTC. It yields the protein CASSQDLRSYGYTF.

This rearrangement joins TRBV6-1 to TRBJ1-6, with TRBD1 matching 10 bases. Trimming at V came to 3 bases and at J to 7 bases, leaving 12 bases not matched to a gene. CDR1 MNHNS and CDR2 SASEGT come from the germline V gene. This CDR3 has 18 amino acids. The CDR3 region has the DNA TGTGCCAGCAGTGACGGGACAGGGGTGCGCCTATGGAATTCACCCCTCCACTTT. Translation: CASSDGTGVRLWNSPLHF.

The rearrangement joins TRBV24-1 to TRBJ2-2, with D possibly TRBD2 on 6 matching bases. Germline values: CDR1 KGHDR, CDR2 SFDVKD. V was cut by 5 bases and J by 6 bases, with 12 bases left in between. The CDR3 is made up of 14 amino acids. CDR3 sequence reads: CATSGTGLAGELFF. The CDR3 DNA is TGTGCCACCAGTGGTACGGGACTGGCCGGGGAGCTGTTTTTT.

This CDR3 is CASIRGQGDYEQYF. CDR3 coding DNA: TGTGCCAGCATTCGGGGACAGGGGGACTACGAGCAGTACTTC. This chain joins TRBV6-1 and TRBJ2-7; TRBD1 matches at 11 bases. The CDR3 has 14 amino acids. In germline, CDR1 is MNHNS, CDR2 SASEGT. V shed 7 bases and J 3 bases; nucleotides not matched to a gene: 5.

The chain combines TRBV27 with TRBJ1-2, with D hard to call. There are 14 residues in the CDR3. V lost 3 bases and J lost 0, with 8 bases in between. Germline V gene lookup returns CDR1 MNHEY and CDR2 SMNVEV (reference sequence). CDR3 in DNA: TGTGCCAGCAGTTTTACAGCAACTAACTATGGCTACACCTTC. The encoded protein is CASSFTATNYGYTF.

This clone was counted once. The rearrangement joins TRBV7-2 to TRBJ2-5; perhaps TRBD2 as D (5 bases). CDR1 is SGHTA and CDR2 is FQGNSA in the germline V gene. The CDR3 consists of 13 residues. Trimming pared 2 bases from V and 3 bases from J, leaving 7 bases between. The CDR3 region is CASSLNGEETQYF. The CDR3 DNA is TGTGCCAGCAGCTTAAACGGGGAAGAGACCCAGTACTTC.

This chain joins TRBV6-5 and TRBJ1-2; the match to TRBD1 covers 7 bases. CDR1 and CDR2 from the germline V gene are MNHEY and SVGAGI. The trim removed 2 bases at V and 1 base at J, leaving 4 bases unmatched. The CDR3 is 15 residues long. The CDR3 loop reads CASSYGTDFNYGYTF. The DNA for the CDR3 is TGTGCCAGCAGTTACGGGACAGACTTTAACTATGGCTACACCTTC.

About this clone itself: An end of the junction does not agree with germline; a read error may underlie this. The chain is built from TRBV5-5 and TRBJ1-1; possible D gene TRBD1, 6 bases. This CDR3 is 16 amino acids long. CDR1 SGHKS and CDR2 YYEKEE come from the germline V gene (reference sequence). CDR3 in amino acids: CASILNTGTPNTEAFF. Here the CDR3 DNA reads TGTGCCAGCATCTTGAACACCGGGACACCGAACACTGAAGCTTTCTTT.